A selection of T cell receptor beta chains follows, all from one sample in a study of Graves' ophthalmopathy and Graves' hyperthyroidism. In TCRdb, the multiplex PCR reads were re-called with MiXCR into one record per CDR3 protein. The table includes roughly 380,000 distinct CDR3 sequences, 15% to 17% detected once. Sequencing was done on a sample of peripheral blood. These receptors originate from a woman in her late teens or twenties with stable Graves' hyperthyroidism. CDR3s include the opening cysteine and the closing phenylalanine or tryptophan. The listing skips clone size in some rows; elsewhere it reads once, few, many or a size class.

V gene: TRBV7-8; J gene: TRBJ2-7; clone size: NA; CDR3 length: 15; CDR3 protein: CASSLTSGSQNEQYF
V gene: TRBV6-2/TRBV6-3; J gene: TRBJ2-2; clone size: NA; CDR3 length: 15; CDR3 protein: CASSPVDKDTGELFF
V gene: TRBV6-2/TRBV6-3; J gene: TRBJ1-5; clone size: many; CDR3 length: 14; CDR3 protein: CASSYTGYNQPQHF
V gene: TRBV6-1; J gene: TRBJ1-6; clone size: NA; CDR3 length: 15; CDR3 protein: CASSGGRILNSPLHF
V gene: TRBV19; J gene: TRBJ2-2; clone size: few; CDR3 length: 15; CDR3 protein: CASSIRGQGAGELFF
V gene: TRBV6-1; J gene: TRBJ1-5; clone size: many; CDR3 length: 14; CDR3 protein: CASTPGQARQPQHF
V gene: TRBV28; J gene: TRBJ2-5; clone size: NA; CDR3 length: 15; CDR3 protein: CASSLLGTGTETQYF
V gene: TRBV7-2; J gene: TRBJ2-2; clone size: few; CDR3 length: 15; CDR3 protein: CASSPFSGDTGELFF
V gene: TRBV2; J gene: TRBJ1-2; clone size: many; CDR3 length: 15; CDR3 protein: CASSEVVVGVYGYTF
V gene: TRBV5-1; J gene: TRBJ1-2; clone size: many; CDR3 length: 13; CDR3 protein: CASSKDRIYGYTF
V gene: TRBV7-8; J gene: TRBJ1-1; clone size: many; CDR3 length: 16; CDR3 protein: CASSQMGGTGDTEAFF
V gene: TRBV6-2/TRBV6-3; J gene: TRBJ2-7; clone size: NA; CDR3 length: 15; CDR3 protein: CASSSVGQGRYEQYF
V gene: TRBV4-1; J gene: TRBJ2-7; clone size: many; CDR3 length: 15; CDR3 protein: CASSQEPSGTYEQYF
V gene: TRBV2; J gene: TRBJ2-5; clone size: many; CDR3 length: 14; CDR3 protein: CASSEAGGRETQYF
V gene: TRBV5-1; J gene: TRBJ2-7; clone size: few; CDR3 length: 14; CDR3 protein: CASRTDPVVYEQYF
V gene: TRBV2; J gene: TRBJ2-2; clone size: NA; CDR3 length: 13; CDR3 protein: CASSLKYTGELFF
V gene: TRBV5-1; J gene: TRBJ1-1; clone size: many; CDR3 length: 13; CDR3 protein: CASSRDVDTEAFF
V gene: TRBV12-5; J gene: TRBJ2-5; clone size: NA; CDR3 length: 13; CDR3 protein: CASGPVRQETQYF
V gene: TRBV2; J gene: TRBJ2-7; clone size: NA; CDR3 length: 13; CDR3 protein: CASRSNRWGEQYF
V gene: TRBV12-3/TRBV12-4; J gene: TRBJ2-3; clone size: NA; CDR3 length: 14; CDR3 protein: CASSPMNRGDTQYF
V gene: TRBV5-8; J gene: TRBJ2-5; clone size: many; CDR3 length: 17; CDR3 protein: CASSLEGLAGDQETQYF
V gene: TRBV19; J gene: TRBJ1-3; clone size: many; CDR3 length: 14; CDR3 protein: CATRGLSSGNTIYF
V gene: TRBV19; J gene: TRBJ2-5; clone size: many; CDR3 length: 17; CDR3 protein: CASSIGRGLARQETQYF
V gene: TRBV11-2; J gene: TRBJ1-1; clone size: many; CDR3 length: 13; CDR3 protein: CASSHRGPTEAFF
V gene: TRBV13; J gene: TRBJ2-7; clone size: few; CDR3 length: 14; CDR3 protein: CASSFPGGADEQYF
V gene: TRBV20-1; J gene: TRBJ2-5; clone size: many; CDR3 length: 14; CDR3 protein: CSANKGDQKETQYF
V gene: TRBV7-2; J gene: TRBJ2-5; clone size: many; CDR3 length: 14; CDR3 protein: CASSLDSYQETQYF
V gene: TRBV24-1; J gene: TRBJ1-2; clone size: many; CDR3 length: 16; CDR3 protein: CATSASPAWGGEGYTF
V gene: TRBV12-5; J gene: TRBJ1-5; clone size: few; CDR3 length: 16; CDR3 protein: CASVRTGPPENQPQHF
V gene: TRBV7-9; J gene: TRBJ2-5; clone size: many; CDR3 length: 14; CDR3 protein: CASSDGGLQETQYF
V gene: TRBV15; J gene: TRBJ2-4; clone size: many; CDR3 length: 13; CDR3 protein: CATSRPPWNIQYF
V gene: TRBV5-1; J gene: TRBJ2-2; clone size: many; CDR3 length: 16; CDR3 protein: CASTTNWGQITGELFF
V gene: TRBV11-3; J gene: TRBJ1-1; clone size: many; CDR3 length: 13; CDR3 protein: CASSFFPNTEAFF
V gene: TRBV11-1; J gene: TRBJ1-5; clone size: NA; CDR3 length: 17; CDR3 protein: CASSTTPGQGARQPQHF
V gene: TRBV6-1; J gene: TRBJ1-1; clone size: many; CDR3 length: 15; CDR3 protein: CASSEAGGAWTEAFF
V gene: TRBV5-1; J gene: TRBJ2-7; clone size: few; CDR3 length: 17; CDR3 protein: CASSREVLAGNSYEQYF
V gene: TRBV24-1; J gene: TRBJ2-5; clone size: many; CDR3 length: 14; CDR3 protein: CATSVPGGGETQYF
V gene: TRBV18; J gene: TRBJ2-5; clone size: NA; CDR3 length: 14; CDR3 protein: CASSPDLTGETQYF
V gene: TRBV7-9; J gene: TRBJ2-5; clone size: many; CDR3 length: 15; CDR3 protein: CASNPTNGRGETQYF
V gene: TRBV9; J gene: TRBJ2-7; clone size: NA; CDR3 length: 16; CDR3 protein: CASSVLPGQTPGEQYF
V gene: TRBV20-1; J gene: TRBJ2-1; clone size: NA; CDR3 length: 11; CDR3 protein: CSAGTYNEQFF